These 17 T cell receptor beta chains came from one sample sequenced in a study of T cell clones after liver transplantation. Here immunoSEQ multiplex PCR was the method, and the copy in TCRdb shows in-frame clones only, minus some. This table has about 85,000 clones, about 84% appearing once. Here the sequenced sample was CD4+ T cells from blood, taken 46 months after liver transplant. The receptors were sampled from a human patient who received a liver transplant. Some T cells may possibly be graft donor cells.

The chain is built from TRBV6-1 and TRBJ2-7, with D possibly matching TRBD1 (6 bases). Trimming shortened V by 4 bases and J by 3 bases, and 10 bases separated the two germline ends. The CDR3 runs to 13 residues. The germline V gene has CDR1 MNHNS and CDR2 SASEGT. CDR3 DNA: TGTGCCAGCAGTGCTCGCAGGGGCTACGAGCAGTACTTC. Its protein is CASSARRGYEQYF.

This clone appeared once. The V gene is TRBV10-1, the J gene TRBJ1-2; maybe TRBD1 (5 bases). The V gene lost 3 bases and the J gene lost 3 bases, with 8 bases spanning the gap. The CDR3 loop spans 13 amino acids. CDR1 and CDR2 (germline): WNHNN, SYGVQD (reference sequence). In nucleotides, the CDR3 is TGCGCCAGCAGTGAATGGGACGACTATGGCTACACCTTC. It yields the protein CASSEWDDYGYTF.

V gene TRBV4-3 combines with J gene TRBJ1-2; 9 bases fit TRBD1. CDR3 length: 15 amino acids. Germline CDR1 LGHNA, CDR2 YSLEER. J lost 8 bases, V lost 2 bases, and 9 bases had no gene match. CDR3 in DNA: TGCGCCAGCAGCCAAACGGAGTGGACAGGGGCCGGCTACACCTTC. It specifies CASSQTEWTGAGYTF.

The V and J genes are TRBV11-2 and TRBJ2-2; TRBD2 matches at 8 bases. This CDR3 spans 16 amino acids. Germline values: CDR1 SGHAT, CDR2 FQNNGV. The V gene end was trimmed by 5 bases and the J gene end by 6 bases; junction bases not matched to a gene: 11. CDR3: CASSPAGSGSAGELFF. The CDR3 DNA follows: TGTGCCAGCAGCCCCGCCGGCAGCGGGAGTGCCGGGGAGCTGTTTTTT. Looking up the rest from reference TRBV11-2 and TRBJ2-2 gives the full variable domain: EAGVAQSPRYKIIEKRQSVAFWCNPISGHATLYWYQQILGQGPKLLIQFQNNGVVDDSQLPKDRFSAERLKGVDSTLKIQPAKLEDSAVYLCASSPAGSGSAGELFFGEGSRLTVL.

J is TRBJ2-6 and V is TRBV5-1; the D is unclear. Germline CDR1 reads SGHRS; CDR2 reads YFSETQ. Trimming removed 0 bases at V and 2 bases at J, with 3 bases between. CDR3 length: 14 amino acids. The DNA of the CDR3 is TGCGCCAGCAGCTTGGGTGCTGGGGCCAACGTCCTGACTTTC. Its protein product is CASSLGAGANVLTF.

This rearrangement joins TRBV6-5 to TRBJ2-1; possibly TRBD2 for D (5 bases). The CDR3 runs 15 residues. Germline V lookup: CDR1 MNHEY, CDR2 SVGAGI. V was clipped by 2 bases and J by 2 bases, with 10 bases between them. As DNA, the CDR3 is TGTGCCAGCAGTTACGAAGGGAGAACCTACAATGAGCAGTTCTTC. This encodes CASSYEGRTYNEQFF.

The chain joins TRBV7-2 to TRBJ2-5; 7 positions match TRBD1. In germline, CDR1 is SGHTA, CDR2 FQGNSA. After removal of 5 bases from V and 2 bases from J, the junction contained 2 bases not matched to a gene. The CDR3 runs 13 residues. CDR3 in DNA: TGTGCCAGCAGCCGACAGGGACAAGAGACCCAGTACTTC. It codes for CASSRQGQETQYF.

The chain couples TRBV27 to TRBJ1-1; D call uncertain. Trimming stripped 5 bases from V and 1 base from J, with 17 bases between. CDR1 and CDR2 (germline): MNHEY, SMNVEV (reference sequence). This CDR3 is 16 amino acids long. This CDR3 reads CASSRTLTRPNTEAFF. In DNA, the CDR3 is TGTGCCAGCAGTCGGACTCTGACGAGACCGAACACTGAAGCTTTCTTT.

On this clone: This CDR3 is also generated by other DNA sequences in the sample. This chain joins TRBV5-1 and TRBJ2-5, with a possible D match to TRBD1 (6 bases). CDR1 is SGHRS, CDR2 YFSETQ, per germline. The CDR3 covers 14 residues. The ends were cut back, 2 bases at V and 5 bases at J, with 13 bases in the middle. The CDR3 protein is CASSFGGPGETQYF. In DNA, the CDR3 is TGCGCCAGCAGCTTTGGGGGCCCCGGGGAGACCCAGTACTTC.

CDR3 sequence reads: CASSPATGLITEAFF. The DNA for the CDR3 is TGTGCCAGCAGCCCAGCGACAGGACTTATCACTGAAGCTTTCTTT. The rearrangement links TRBV9 to TRBJ1-1; a weak D match, TRBD1 (6 bases). Deletions cut 4 bases from V and 4 bases from J, with 17 bases between. The germline gives CDR1 SGDLS, CDR2 YYNGEE. This CDR3 contains 15 residues.

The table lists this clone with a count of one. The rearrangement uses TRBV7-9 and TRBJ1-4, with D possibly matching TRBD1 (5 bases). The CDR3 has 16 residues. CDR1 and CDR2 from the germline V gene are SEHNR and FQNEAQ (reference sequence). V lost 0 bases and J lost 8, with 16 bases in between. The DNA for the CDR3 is TGTGCCAGCAGCTTAGCGCCAGAAGCCGGGGGGGAAAAACTGTTTTTT. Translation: CASSLAPEAGGEKLFF.

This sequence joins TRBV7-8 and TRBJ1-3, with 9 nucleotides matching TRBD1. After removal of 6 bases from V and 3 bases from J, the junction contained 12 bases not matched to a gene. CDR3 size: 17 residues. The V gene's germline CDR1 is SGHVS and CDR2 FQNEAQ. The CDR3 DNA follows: TGTGCCAGCAGATCTACAGGGGGCGCGATCGGTGGAAACACCATATATTTT. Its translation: CASRSTGGAIGGNTIYF.

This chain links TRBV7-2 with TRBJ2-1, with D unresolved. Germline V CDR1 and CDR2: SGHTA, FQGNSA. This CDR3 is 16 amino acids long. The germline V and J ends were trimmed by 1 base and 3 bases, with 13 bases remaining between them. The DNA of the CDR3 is TGTGCCAGCAGCTTAGAACTGCGGAGCTTCTACAATGAGCAGTTCTTC. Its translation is CASSLELRSFYNEQFF.

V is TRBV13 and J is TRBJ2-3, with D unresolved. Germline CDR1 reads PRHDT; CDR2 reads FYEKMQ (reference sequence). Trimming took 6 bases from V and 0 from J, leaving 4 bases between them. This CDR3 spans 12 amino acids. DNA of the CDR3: TGTGCCAGCAGTGCTAGCACAGATACGCAGTATTTT. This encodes CASSASTDTQYF.

The chain's CDR3 is CASSRFTSGSDTQYF. The CDR3 coding sequence is TGTGCCAGTAGTCGATTTACTAGCGGGAGCGATACGCAGTATTTT. The chain joins TRBV19 to TRBJ2-3, with 11 bases matching TRBD2. Germline CDR1 LNHDA, CDR2 SQIVND (reference sequence). J lost 6 bases, V lost 5 bases, and 7 bases had no gene match. This CDR3 contains 15 residues. The full variable domain, with the rest looked up from reference TRBV19 and TRBJ2-3, is DGGITQSPKYLFRKEGQNVTLSCEQNLNHDAMYWYRQDPGQGLRLIYYSQIVNDFQKGDIAEGYSVSREKKESFPLTVTSAQKNPTAFYLCASSRFTSGSDTQYFGPGTRLTVL.

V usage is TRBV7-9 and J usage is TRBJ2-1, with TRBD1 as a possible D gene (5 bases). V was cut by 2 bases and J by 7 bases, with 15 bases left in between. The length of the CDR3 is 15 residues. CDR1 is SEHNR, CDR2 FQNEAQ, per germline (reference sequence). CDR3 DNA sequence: TGTGCCAGCAGCTTACAGGGCTCGGAATGGAATGAGCAGTTCTTC. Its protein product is CASSLQGSEWNEQFF.

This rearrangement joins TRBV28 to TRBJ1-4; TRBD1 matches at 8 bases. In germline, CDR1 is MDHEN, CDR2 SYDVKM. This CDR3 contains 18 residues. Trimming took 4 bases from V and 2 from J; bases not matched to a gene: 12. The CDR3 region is CASSSPRDRSLTNEKLFF. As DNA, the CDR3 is TGTGCCAGCAGTTCCCCCCGGGACAGGAGTCTCACTAATGAAAAACTGTTTTTT.